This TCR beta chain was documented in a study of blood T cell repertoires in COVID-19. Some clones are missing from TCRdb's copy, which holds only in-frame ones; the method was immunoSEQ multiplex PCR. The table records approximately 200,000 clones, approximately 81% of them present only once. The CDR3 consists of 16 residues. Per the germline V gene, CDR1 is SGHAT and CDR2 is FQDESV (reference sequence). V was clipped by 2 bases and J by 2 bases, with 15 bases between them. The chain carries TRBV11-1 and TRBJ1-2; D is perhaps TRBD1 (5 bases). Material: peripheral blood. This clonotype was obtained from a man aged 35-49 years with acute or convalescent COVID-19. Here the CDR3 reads CASSLRAGKLNYGYTF. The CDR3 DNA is TGTGCCAGCAGCTTACGGGCAGGGAAATTAAACTATGGCTACACCTTC.